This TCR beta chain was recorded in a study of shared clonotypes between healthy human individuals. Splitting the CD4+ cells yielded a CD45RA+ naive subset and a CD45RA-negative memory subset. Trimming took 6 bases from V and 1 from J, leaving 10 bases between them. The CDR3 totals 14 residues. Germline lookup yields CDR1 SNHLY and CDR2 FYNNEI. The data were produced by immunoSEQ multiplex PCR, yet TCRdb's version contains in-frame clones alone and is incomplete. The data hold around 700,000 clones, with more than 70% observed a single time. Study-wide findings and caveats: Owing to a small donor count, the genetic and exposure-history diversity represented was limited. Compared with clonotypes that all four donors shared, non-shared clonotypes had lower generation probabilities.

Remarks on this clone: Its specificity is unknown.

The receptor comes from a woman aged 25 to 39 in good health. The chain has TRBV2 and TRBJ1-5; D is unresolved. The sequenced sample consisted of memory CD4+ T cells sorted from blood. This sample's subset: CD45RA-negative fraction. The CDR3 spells CASSWGRSNQPQHF. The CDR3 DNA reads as TGTGCCAGCAGCTGGGGTAGGAGCAATCAGCCCCAGCATTTT. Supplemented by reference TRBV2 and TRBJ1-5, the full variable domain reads EPEVTQTPSHQVTQMGQEVILRCVPISNHLYFYWYRQILGQKVEFLVSFYNNEISEKSEIFDDQFSVERPDGSNFTLKIRSTKLEDSAMYFCASSWGRSNQPQHFGDGTRLSIL.